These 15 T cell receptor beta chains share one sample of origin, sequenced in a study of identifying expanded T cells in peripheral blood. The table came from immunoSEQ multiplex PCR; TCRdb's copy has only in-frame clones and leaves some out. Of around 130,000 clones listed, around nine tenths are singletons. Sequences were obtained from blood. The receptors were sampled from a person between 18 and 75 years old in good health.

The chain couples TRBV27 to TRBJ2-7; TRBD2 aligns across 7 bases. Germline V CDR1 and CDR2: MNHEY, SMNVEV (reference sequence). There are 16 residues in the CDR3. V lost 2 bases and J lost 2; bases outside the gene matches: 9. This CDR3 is CASSLGGDGGTYEQYF. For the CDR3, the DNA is TGTGCCAGCAGTTTAGGGGGGGATGGAGGAACCTACGAGCAGTACTTC.

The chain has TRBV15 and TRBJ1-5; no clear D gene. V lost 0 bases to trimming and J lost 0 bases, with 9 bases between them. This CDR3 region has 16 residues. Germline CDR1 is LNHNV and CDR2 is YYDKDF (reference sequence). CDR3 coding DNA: TGTGCCACCAGCAGAGATCTTGGGGTTAGCAATCAGCCCCAGCATTTT. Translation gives CATSRDLGVSNQPQHF.

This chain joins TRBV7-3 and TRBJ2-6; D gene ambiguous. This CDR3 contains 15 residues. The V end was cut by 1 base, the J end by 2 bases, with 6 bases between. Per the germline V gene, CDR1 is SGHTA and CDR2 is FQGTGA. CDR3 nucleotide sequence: TGTGCCAGCAGCTTAAGCGGAGCTGGGGCCAACGTCCTGACTTTC. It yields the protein CASSLSGAGANVLTF.

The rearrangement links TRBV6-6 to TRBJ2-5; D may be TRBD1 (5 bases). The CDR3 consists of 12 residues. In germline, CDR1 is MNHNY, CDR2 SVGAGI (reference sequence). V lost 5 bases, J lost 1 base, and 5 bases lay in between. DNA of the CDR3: TGTGCCAGCAGTCAGGGCCAAGAGACCCAGTACTTC. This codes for CASSQGQETQYF.

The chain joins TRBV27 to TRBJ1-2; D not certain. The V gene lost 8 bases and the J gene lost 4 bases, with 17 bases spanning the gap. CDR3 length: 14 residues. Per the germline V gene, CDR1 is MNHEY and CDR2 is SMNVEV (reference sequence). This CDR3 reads CASGPTGNLYGYTF. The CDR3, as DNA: TGTGCCAGCGGGCCAACCGGGAACCTCTATGGCTACACCTTC.

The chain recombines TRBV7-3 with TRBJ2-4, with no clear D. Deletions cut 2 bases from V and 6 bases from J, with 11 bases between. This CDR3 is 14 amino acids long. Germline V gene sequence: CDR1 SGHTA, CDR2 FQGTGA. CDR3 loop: CASSLSQFGNIQYF. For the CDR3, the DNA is TGTGCCAGCAGCTTATCCCAGTTCGGAAACATTCAGTACTTC.

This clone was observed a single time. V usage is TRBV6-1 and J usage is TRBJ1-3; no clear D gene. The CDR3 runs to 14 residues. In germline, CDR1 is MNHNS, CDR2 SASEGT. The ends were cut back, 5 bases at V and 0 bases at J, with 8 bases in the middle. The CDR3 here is CASSWTASGNTIYF. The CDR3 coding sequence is TGTGCCAGCAGTTGGACCGCCTCTGGAAACACCATATATTTT.

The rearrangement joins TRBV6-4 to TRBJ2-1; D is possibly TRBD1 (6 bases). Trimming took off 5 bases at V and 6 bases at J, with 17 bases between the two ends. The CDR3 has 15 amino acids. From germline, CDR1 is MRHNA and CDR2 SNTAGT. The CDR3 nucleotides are TGTGCCAGCAGTTATACATCCACAGGGTCCAATGAGCAGTTCTTC. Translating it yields CASSYTSTGSNEQFF.

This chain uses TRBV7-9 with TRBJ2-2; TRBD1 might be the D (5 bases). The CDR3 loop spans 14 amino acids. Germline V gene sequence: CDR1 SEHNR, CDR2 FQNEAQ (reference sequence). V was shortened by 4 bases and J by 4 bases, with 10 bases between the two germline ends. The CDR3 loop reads CASSYIRATGELFF. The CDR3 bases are TGTGCCAGCAGCTATATCAGGGCCACCGGGGAGCTGTTTTTT.

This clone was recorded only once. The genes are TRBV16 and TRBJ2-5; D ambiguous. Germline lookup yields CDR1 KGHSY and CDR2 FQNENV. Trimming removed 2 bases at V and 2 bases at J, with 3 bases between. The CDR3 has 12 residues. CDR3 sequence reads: CASSQRQETQYF. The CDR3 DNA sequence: TGTGCCAGCAGCCAAAGGCAAGAGACCCAGTACTTC. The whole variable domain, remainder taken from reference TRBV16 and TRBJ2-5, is GEEVAQTPKHLVRGEGQKAKLYCAPIKGHSYVFWYQQVLKNEFKFLISFQNENVFDETGMPKERFSAKCLPNSPCSLEIQATKLEDSAVYFCASSQRQETQYFGPGTRLLVL.

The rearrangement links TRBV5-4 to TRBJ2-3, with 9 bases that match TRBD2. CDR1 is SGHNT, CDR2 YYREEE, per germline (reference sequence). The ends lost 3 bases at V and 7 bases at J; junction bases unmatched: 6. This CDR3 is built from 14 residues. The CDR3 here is CASSSGTSKHTQYF. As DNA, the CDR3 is TGTGCCAGCAGCTCCGGGACTAGCAAGCATACGCAGTATTTT.

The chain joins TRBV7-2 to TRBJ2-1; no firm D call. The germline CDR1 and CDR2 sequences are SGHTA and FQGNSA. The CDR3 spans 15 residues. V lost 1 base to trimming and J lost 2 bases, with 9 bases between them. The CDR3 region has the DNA TGTGCCAGCAGCTTAGAGGGAAGCCCCTACAATGAGCAGTTCTTC. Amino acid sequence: CASSLEGSPYNEQFF.

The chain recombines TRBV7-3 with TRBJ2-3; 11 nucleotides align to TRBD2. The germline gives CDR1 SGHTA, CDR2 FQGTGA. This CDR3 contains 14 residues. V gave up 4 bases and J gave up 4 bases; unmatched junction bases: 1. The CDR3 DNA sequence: TGTGCCAGCAGCTCACTAGCGGGAGCAGATACGCAGTATTTT. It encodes CASSSLAGADTQYF.

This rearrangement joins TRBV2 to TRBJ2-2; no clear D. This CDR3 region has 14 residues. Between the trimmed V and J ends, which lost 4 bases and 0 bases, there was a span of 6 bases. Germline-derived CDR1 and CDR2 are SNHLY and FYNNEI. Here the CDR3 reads CASSVEANTGELFF. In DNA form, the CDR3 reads TGTGCCAGCAGTGTCGAGGCGAACACCGGGGAGCTGTTTTTT. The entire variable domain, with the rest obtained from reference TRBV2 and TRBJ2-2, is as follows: EPEVTQTPSHQVTQMGQEVILRCVPISNHLYFYWYRQILGQKVEFLVSFYNNEISEKSEIFDDQFSVERPDGSNFTLKIRSTKLEDSAMYFCASSVEANTGELFFGEGSRLTVL.

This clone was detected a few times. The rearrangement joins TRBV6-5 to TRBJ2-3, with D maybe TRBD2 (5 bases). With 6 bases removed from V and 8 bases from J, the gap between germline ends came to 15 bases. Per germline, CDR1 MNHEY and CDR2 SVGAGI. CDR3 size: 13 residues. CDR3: CASSQSSRSTQYF. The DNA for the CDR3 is TGTGCCAGCAGCCAATCTAGCAGAAGTACGCAGTATTTT.